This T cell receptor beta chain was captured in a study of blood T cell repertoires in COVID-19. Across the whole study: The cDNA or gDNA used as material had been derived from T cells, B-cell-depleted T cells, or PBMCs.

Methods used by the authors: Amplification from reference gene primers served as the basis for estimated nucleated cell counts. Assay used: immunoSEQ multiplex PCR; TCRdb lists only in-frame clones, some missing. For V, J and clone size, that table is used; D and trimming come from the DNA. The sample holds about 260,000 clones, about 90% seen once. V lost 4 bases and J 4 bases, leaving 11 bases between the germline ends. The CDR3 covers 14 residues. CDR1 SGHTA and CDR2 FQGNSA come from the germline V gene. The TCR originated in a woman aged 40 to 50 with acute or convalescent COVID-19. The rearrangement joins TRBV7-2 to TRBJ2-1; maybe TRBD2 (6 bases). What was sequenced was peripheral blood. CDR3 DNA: TGTGCCAGCAGCTGGGACTGGGATTACAATGAGCAGTTCTTC. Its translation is CASSWDWDYNEQFF.